Below, 31 T cell receptor beta chains from the same sample are listed, as sequenced in a study of T cell responses to AZD1222 COVID-19 vaccine. The repertoire was sequenced with immunoSEQ multiplex PCR; TCRdb's copy has only in-frame clones and lacks some. The sample holds some 180,000 clones; around nine tenths are singletons and the top ten take less than 0.55%. The starting material was peripheral blood, obtained on day 0 of AZD1222 vaccination. The source is an adult in good health.

The gene calls are TRBV5-4 and TRBJ2-1; 7 bases map to TRBD2. J was trimmed by 0 bases and V by 4 bases; bases with no gene match: 10. CDR3 length equals 17 residues. The germline V gene has CDR1 SGHNT and CDR2 YYREEE (reference sequence). In DNA form, the CDR3 reads TGTGCCAGCAGCCCGGGGGGTACAGCGGTCTCCTACAATGAGCAGTTCTTC. This codes for CASSPGGTAVSYNEQFF.

The V and J genes are TRBV6-5 and TRBJ2-3; D gene ambiguous. Trimming took off 5 bases at V and 3 bases at J, with 15 bases between the two ends. Per the germline V gene, CDR1 is MNHEY and CDR2 is SVGAGI. CDR3 length: 15 residues. The CDR3 bases are TGTGCCAGCAGTCGACTGAGTTTAGGAACAGATACGCAGTATTTT. Translating it yields CASSRLSLGTDTQYF.

In this sample, this clone turned up a few times. The chain joins TRBV24-1 to TRBJ1-2; a weak D match, TRBD1 (6 bases). V dropped 9 bases and J dropped 6 bases, with 16 bases sitting between them. The CDR3 covers 13 residues. Germline CDR1 and CDR2: KGHDR and SFDVKD. CDR3 bases: TGTGCCACCCTGGCTAGGGGGGCTCATGGCTACACCTTC. It is translated as CATLARGAHGYTF.

This chain links TRBV6-4 with TRBJ2-3; D may be TRBD2 (5 bases). CDR1 and CDR2 (germline): MRHNA, SNTAGT. The CDR3 is made up of 14 amino acids. Trimming cost V 0 bases and J 4 bases, with 8 bases left between them. Here the CDR3 reads CASSDSASPDTQYF. For the CDR3, the DNA is TGTGCCAGCAGTGACTCAGCTAGCCCAGATACGCAGTATTTT.

The chain employs TRBV14 and TRBJ1-6, with 8 bases matching TRBD1. V was pared by 2 bases and J by 7 bases, with 4 bases of the junction left unmatched. Looked up from germline, CDR1 is SGHDN and CDR2 is FVKESK. The CDR3 extends over 15 amino acids. For the CDR3, the DNA is TGTGCCAGCAGCCAAAATCAGGGGGCCAATTCACCCCTCCACTTT. Translation gives CASSQNQGANSPLHF. The whole variable domain, filled in from reference TRBV14 and TRBJ1-6, reads EAGVTQFPSHSVIEKGQTVTLRCDPISGHDNLYWYRRVMGKEIKFLLHFVKESKQDESGMPNNRFLAERTGGTYSTLKVQPAELEDSGVYFCASSQNQGANSPLHFGNGTRLTVT.

V gene TRBV4-3 combines with J gene TRBJ2-2; D possibly corresponds to TRBD1 (5 bases). The V gene's germline CDR1 is LGHNA and CDR2 YSLEER. This CDR3 spans 14 amino acids. V was shortened by 2 bases and J by 4 bases, with 8 bases between the two germline ends. The CDR3 sequence: CASSQQGSTGELFF. CDR3 bases: TGCGCCAGCAGCCAACAGGGAAGCACCGGGGAGCTGTTTTTT.

The genes are TRBV7-8 and TRBJ2-1; TRBD2 aligns across 10 bases. Trimming took 5 bases from V and 6 from J; bases not matched to a gene: 10. The CDR3 has 16 amino acids. Per germline, CDR1 SGHVS and CDR2 FQNEAQ. The CDR3 region is CASSRPRTSGFNEQFF. As DNA, the CDR3 is TGTGCCAGCAGCCGACCCCGGACTAGCGGTTTCAATGAGCAGTTCTTC.

The gene calls are TRBV19 and TRBJ1-2; perhaps TRBD1 as D (5 bases). The germline V and J ends were trimmed by 1 base and 4 bases, with 13 bases remaining between them. Germline values: CDR1 LNHDA, CDR2 SQIVND (reference sequence). The CDR3 totals 15 residues. CDR3 sequence reads: CASSIAGRNSYGYTF. CDR3 sequence (DNA): TGTGCCAGTAGTATAGCGGGACGGAACTCCTATGGCTACACCTTC. Filled out from reference TRBV19 and TRBJ1-2, the complete variable domain reads DGGITQSPKYLFRKEGQNVTLSCEQNLNHDAMYWYRQDPGQGLRLIYYSQIVNDFQKGDIAEGYSVSREKKESFPLTVTSAQKNPTAFYLCASSIAGRNSYGYTFGSGTRLTVV.

This rearrangement joins TRBV11-2 to TRBJ1-5; maybe TRBD1 (6 bases). Germline CDR1 reads SGHAT; CDR2 reads FQNNGV. The ends were cut back, 5 bases at V and 4 bases at J, with 18 bases in the middle. This CDR3 has 16 residues. The DNA of the CDR3 is TGTGCCAGCAGCCAGGGGTTTGCGACTTTGAATCAGCCCCAGCATTTT. Translating gives CASSQGFATLNQPQHF. The full variable domain, completed using reference TRBV11-2 and TRBJ1-5, is EAGVAQSPRYKIIEKRQSVAFWCNPISGHATLYWYQQILGQGPKLLIQFQNNGVVDDSQLPKDRFSAERLKGVDSTLKIQPAKLEDSAVYLCASSQGFATLNQPQHFGDGTRLSIL.

This rearrangement joins TRBV29-1 to TRBJ1-2; no definite D call. V gave up 0 bases and J gave up 2 bases, with 7 bases separating them. Germline V CDR1 and CDR2: SQVTM, ANQGSEA. CDR3 size: 13 residues. CDR3 in DNA: TGCAGCGTTGAAGAAACAGCGAACTATGGCTACACCTTC. Translated: CSVEETANYGYTF.

CDR3 coding DNA: TGTGCCAGCAGCATTAAAGCTGGGGGGACAGGGAGGTCCGATGAGCAGTTCTTC. Translating gives CASSIKAGGTGRSDEQFF. The rearrangement uses TRBV7-6 and TRBJ2-1, with 9 bases fitting TRBD1. The V and J ends lost 5 bases and 8 bases, in that order; junction bases with no gene match: 19. This CDR3 has 18 amino acids. Germline V gene lookup returns CDR1 SGHVS and CDR2 FNYEAQ.

The chain joins TRBV13 to TRBJ1-1; D gene ambiguous. The CDR3 is 16 amino acids. Per the germline V gene, CDR1 is PRHDT and CDR2 is FYEKMQ (reference sequence). The V end was cut by 4 bases, the J end by 0 bases, with 15 bases between. CDR3 sequence reads: CASSSNPRGVNTEAFF. The CDR3 DNA is TGTGCCAGCAGCTCCAATCCCCGGGGAGTGAACACTGAAGCTTTCTTT.

The CDR3 nucleotides read TGCGCCAGCAGGACCCCGGGACAGGGCACCTACAATGAGCAGTTCTTC. Its translation: CASRTPGQGTYNEQFF. The chain combines TRBV4-1 with TRBJ2-1, with 9 bases that match TRBD1. CDR3 size: 16 residues. CDR1 is MGHRA and CDR2 is YSYEKL in the germline V gene. J was trimmed by 2 bases and V by 6 bases; bases with no gene match: 8.

The chain combines TRBV5-4 with TRBJ2-7; tentative D call: TRBD1 (5 bases). V was cut by 2 bases and J by 5 bases, with 11 bases left in between. Germline lookup yields CDR1 SGHNT and CDR2 YYREEE (reference sequence). The CDR3 length is 13 residues. The CDR3 spells CASSFQGSDEQYF. CDR3 coding DNA: TGTGCCAGCAGCTTTCAGGGATCGGACGAGCAGTACTTC.

The chain links TRBV4-1 to TRBJ2-1; TRBD1 or TRBD2 may be the D gene (6 bases each). The CDR3 is 14 amino acids. V shed 4 bases and J shed 9 bases, with 16 bases lying between them. Per the germline V gene, CDR1 is MGHRA and CDR2 is YSYEKL. CDR3 bases: TGCGCCAGCAGCCCGGGGGTGGGGGGCGTTGAGCAGTTCTTC. It translates to CASSPGVGGVEQFF.

The CDR3 is CASRRTGTEGYTF. The CDR3 DNA reads as TGTGCCAGTAGACGGACAGGGACGGAAGGCTACACCTTC. This chain joins TRBV19 and TRBJ1-2, with 8 bases fitting TRBD1. This CDR3 region has 13 residues. From germline, CDR1 is LNHDA and CDR2 SQIVND (reference sequence). The V segment lost 6 bases and the J segment 8 bases; nucleotides outside the gene matches: 8.

The chain uses TRBV28 and TRBJ2-7, with 12 positions matching TRBD1. The CDR3 loop spans 17 amino acids. From germline, CDR1 is MDHEN and CDR2 SYDVKM. Losses at the gene ends were 0 bases for V and 1 base for J; bases not matched to a gene: 4. The CDR3 DNA follows: TGTGCCAGCAGTTTATGGGGGGGACAGGGGGCTTCCTACGAGCAGTACTTC. Its translation: CASSLWGGQGASYEQYF. Using reference TRBV28 and TRBJ2-7 for the parts outside the CDR3, the full variable domain is DVKVTQSSRYLVKRTGEKVFLECVQDMDHENMFWYRQDPGLGLRLIYFSYDVKMKEKGDIPEGYSVSREKKERFSLILESASTNQTSMYLCASSLWGGQGASYEQYFGPGTRLTVT.

The chain combines TRBV19 with TRBJ2-1, with D perhaps TRBD1 (5 bases). This CDR3 region has 12 residues. Trimming stripped 5 bases from V and 6 bases from J, with 8 bases between. Germline CDR1 LNHDA, CDR2 SQIVND (reference sequence). CDR3 nucleotides: TGTGCCAGTAGTGACAGTGCCAATGAGCAGTTCTTC. Residues: CASSDSANEQFF.

The chain couples TRBV7-8 to TRBJ1-1; D perhaps matches TRBD1 (6 bases). This CDR3 is built from 17 residues. Germline assignment: CDR1 SGHVS and CDR2 FQNEAQ. V gave up 4 bases and J gave up 1 base, with 19 bases separating them. Here the CDR3 DNA reads TGTGCCAGCAGCTCCCTCCGGGGAGGGGGAACGAACACTGAAGCTTTCTTT. Translated: CASSSLRGGGTNTEAFF. Complete variable domain (other parts from reference TRBV7-8 and TRBJ1-1): GAGVSQSPRYKVAKRGQDVALRCDPISGHVSLFWYQQALGQGPEFLTYFQNEAQLDKSGLPSDRFFAERPEGSVSTLKIQRTQQEDSAVYLCASSSLRGGGTNTEAFFGQGTRLTVV.

The chain couples TRBV6-2 or TRBV6-3 to TRBJ2-3; the match to TRBD1 covers 7 bases. This CDR3 has 16 amino acids. The trim removed 0 bases at V and 2 bases at J, leaving 5 bases unmatched. Germline CDR1 reads MNHEY; CDR2 reads SVGEGT. The CDR3 sequence: CASSYSAGGPTDTQYF. CDR3 DNA: TGTGCCAGCAGTTACTCGGCAGGGGGACCCACAGATACGCAGTATTTT.

Concerning this clone itself: Other DNA sequences in the sample encode the same CDR3. V gene TRBV6-5 combines with J gene TRBJ1-2; D not certain. The CDR3 is made up of 12 amino acids. V dropped 0 bases and J dropped 5 bases, with 4 bases sitting between them. CDR1 MNHEY and CDR2 SVGAGI come from the germline V gene. This CDR3 reads CASSYSGYGYTF. The CDR3 DNA follows: TGTGCCAGCAGTTACTCAGGGTATGGCTACACCTTC.

The chain is built from TRBV28 and TRBJ2-7; maybe TRBD2 (6 bases). Per germline, CDR1 MDHEN and CDR2 SYDVKM. The CDR3 is 15 residues long. V lost 5 bases and J 2 bases, leaving 16 bases between the germline ends. The CDR3, as DNA: TGTGCCAGCAGTCCCATGGGGGACTGGACCTACGAGCAGTACTTC. Its translation is CASSPMGDWTYEQYF.

J is TRBJ2-3 and V is TRBV30, with 14 positions matching TRBD2. The CDR3 is made up of 16 amino acids. The V gene end was trimmed by 0 bases and the J gene end by 8 bases; junction bases not matched to a gene: 7. Germline-derived CDR1 and CDR2 are GTSNPN and SVGIG (reference sequence). This CDR3 reads CAWSVRLAGGPTTQYF. DNA for the CDR3: TGTGCCTGGAGTGTACGACTAGCGGGAGGGCCCACTACGCAGTATTTT. The whole variable domain, remainder taken from reference TRBV30 and TRBJ2-3, is SQTIHQWPATLVQPVGSPLSLECTVEGTSNPNLYWYRQAAGRGLQLLFYSVGIGQISSEVPQNLSASRPQDRQFILSSKKLLLSDSGFYLCAWSVRLAGGPTTQYFGPGTRLTVL.

This sequence joins TRBV3-1 (or the pseudogene TRBV3-2) and TRBJ2-2, with D perhaps given as TRBD1 or TRBD2 (6 bases each). The germline V and J ends were trimmed by 4 bases and 3 bases, with 27 bases remaining between them. In germline, CDR1 is LGHDT, CDR2 YNNKEL (reference sequence). The CDR3 covers 20 residues. As DNA, the CDR3 is TGTGCCAGCAGCCGAAGCCTGCCGGCGATGGGGGGCGTACACACCGGGGAGCTGTTTTTT. Amino acid sequence: CASSRSLPAMGGVHTGELFF.

The V and J genes are TRBV18 and TRBJ1-5; D unclear. The germline V gene has CDR1 KGHSH and CDR2 LQKENI. The V and J ends lost 6 bases and 11 bases respectively, with 17 bases between them. CDR3 length: 13 amino acids. The CDR3 sequence is CASSKEALESQHF. CDR3 nucleotide sequence: TGTGCCAGCTCCAAGGAGGCACTGGAGTCCCAGCATTTT.

The rearrangement links TRBV7-2 to TRBJ1-1; D gene uncertain. The germline V gene has CDR1 SGHTA and CDR2 FQGNSA. The CDR3 is 13 amino acids. V dropped 1 base and J dropped 6 bases, with 9 bases sitting between them. CDR3 bases: TGTGCCAGCAGCTTAGATCCCGACCCTGAAGCTTTCTTT. This encodes CASSLDPDPEAFF.

V is TRBV18 and J is TRBJ2-7; D is ambiguous. V was pared by 4 bases and J by 5 bases, with 9 bases between. Germline-derived CDR1 and CDR2 are KGHSH and LQKENI. The CDR3 sequence is 12 residues long. CDR3 DNA: TGTGCCAGCTCACAAGAAAGTAACGAGCAGTACTTC. Translated, it gives CASSQESNEQYF.

The V gene is TRBV19, the J gene TRBJ1-5; possibly TRBD1 for D (5 bases). Trimming pared 1 base from V and 4 bases from J, leaving 14 bases between. This CDR3 region has 16 residues. Germline CDR1 and CDR2: LNHDA and SQIVND (reference sequence). The CDR3 is CASSIGGWVANQPQHF. DNA for the CDR3: TGTGCCAGTAGTATAGGGGGCTGGGTGGCAAATCAGCCCCAGCATTTT.

The chain recombines TRBV9 with TRBJ1-3; D gene ambiguous. CDR3 length equals 17 residues. In germline, CDR1 is SGDLS, CDR2 YYNGEE. Trimming left V 0 bases short and J 0 bases short, with 13 bases between. The CDR3 spells CASSVAEGGNSGNTIYF. The DNA of the CDR3 is TGTGCCAGCAGCGTAGCGGAGGGAGGGAACTCTGGAAACACCATATATTTT.

The CDR3 loop is CASSYHSGRGVPNTEAFF. The CDR3 DNA reads TGTGCCAGCAGTTACCATTCGGGCAGGGGCGTCCCGAACACTGAAGCTTTCTTT. This rearrangement joins TRBV6-2 or TRBV6-3 to TRBJ1-1, with a tentative D call TRBD1 (6 bases). Trimming took off 2 bases at V and 1 base at J, with 20 bases between the two ends. The CDR3 runs to 18 residues. CDR1 is MNHEY and CDR2 is SVGEGT in the germline V gene.

The genes are TRBV18 and TRBJ2-5, with D possibly matching TRBD1 (6 bases). V was pared by 3 bases and J by 4 bases, with 12 bases between. This CDR3 has 14 amino acids. CDR1 KGHSH and CDR2 LQKENI come from the germline V gene. In DNA form, the CDR3 reads TGTGCCAGCTCACCTACAGGGTCAGGAGAGACCCAGTACTTC. The encoded protein is CASSPTGSGETQYF.